One and the same sample provided the 15 T cell receptor beta chains below, sequenced in a study of CD8 T cells in Susac syndrome. RNA amounts of about 0.5 to 1 ug underwent reverse transcription with random hexamers. MiXCR, applied by TCRdb to the immunoSEQ multiplex PCR reads, yields one record per CDR3 protein. The sample carries fewer than 150,000 distinct CDR3 sequences, approximately 93% recorded once. Sequencing was carried out using CD8+ T cells from PBMCs. Source of these receptors: a human donor in good health.

The rearrangement links TRBV19 to TRBJ1-2; D is undetermined. This CDR3 spans 14 amino acids. Germline V CDR1 and CDR2: LNHDA, SQIVND (reference sequence). Trimming stripped 5 bases from V and 2 bases from J, with 12 bases between. The CDR3 loop is CASSWGKMNYGYTF. The CDR3 coding sequence is TGTGCCAGTAGTTGGGGAAAAATGAACTATGGCTACACCTTC.

The chain carries TRBV29-1 and TRBJ2-1; TRBD2 matches 13 bases. The CDR3 loop spans 17 amino acids. Per germline, CDR1 SQVTM and CDR2 ANQGSEA. Trimming removed 1 base from V and 4 bases from J; junction bases left unmatched: 7. As DNA, the CDR3 is TGCAGCGTTGAAGGAGGGACTAGCGGGAACTTTTACAATGAGCAGTTCTTC. Translation gives CSVEGGTSGNFYNEQFF.

This chain joins TRBV23-1 and TRBJ2-7; 11 bases fit TRBD2. TRBV23-1 is noted as an ORF with a role that remains uncertain. J lost 5 bases, V lost 0 bases, and 9 bases had no gene match. The CDR3 spans 17 residues. The CDR3: CASSQSGLAGGADEQYF. The CDR3 nucleotides read TGCGCCAGCAGTCAATCGGGGCTAGCGGGAGGAGCGGACGAGCAGTACTTC.

The V gene is TRBV7-9, the J gene TRBJ2-1; D possibly corresponds to TRBD2 (7 bases). CDR1 and CDR2 (germline): SEHNR, FQNEAQ (reference sequence). The V gene lost 6 bases and the J gene lost 3 bases, with 18 bases spanning the gap. The CDR3 runs 16 residues. The DNA of the CDR3 is TGTGCCAGCAGACCGACCGAGGGGGGGTTCTACAATGAGCAGTTCTTC. Amino acid sequence: CASRPTEGGFYNEQFF.

The chain links TRBV5-1 to TRBJ2-3; 10 nucleotides align to TRBD1. Germline V gene data show CDR1 as SGHRS and CDR2 as YFSETQ. The ends lost 4 bases at V and 4 bases at J; junction bases unmatched: 6. CDR3 length equals 15 residues. The chain's CDR3 is CASSPGQGIADTQYF. In DNA, the CDR3 is TGCGCCAGCAGCCCGGGACAGGGGATCGCAGATACGCAGTATTTT.

The V gene is TRBV20-1, the J gene TRBJ2-7, with D uncertain. Trimming cost V 5 bases and J 0 bases, with 17 bases left between them. The germline V gene encodes CDR1 DFQATT and CDR2 SNEGSKA (reference sequence). CDR3 length: 15 amino acids. The CDR3 protein is CSAAPLRSSSYEQYF. The CDR3, as DNA: TGCAGTGCTGCCCCCCTCCGGAGCTCCTCCTACGAGCAGTACTTC.

This clonotype was counted a few times. V gene TRBV27 combines with J gene TRBJ2-7; tentative D call: TRBD2 (5 bases). The length of the CDR3 is 13 residues. V lost 2 bases and J 4 bases, leaving 9 bases between the germline ends. Germline V gene data show CDR1 as MNHEY and CDR2 as SMNVEV (reference sequence). The CDR3, as DNA: TGTGCCAGCAGTTTAGGGCTAGCTTACGAGCAGTACTTC. Protein sequence: CASSLGLAYEQYF.

V gene TRBV28 combines with J gene TRBJ1-5; D is undetermined. CDR1 is MDHEN, CDR2 SYDVKM, per germline. The CDR3 extends over 11 amino acids. Trimming cost V 3 bases and J 7 bases, with 4 bases left between them. The CDR3 coding sequence is TGTGCCAGCAGTTTTGACCAGCCCCAGCATTTT. Protein: CASSFDQPQHF.

V and J are TRBV25-1 and TRBJ2-1; D is perhaps TRBD2 (5 bases). The V end lost 6 bases, the J end lost 5 bases, and 8 bases lay between the germline ends. Germline CDR1 is MGHDK and CDR2 is SYGVNS. The length of the CDR3 is 12 residues. CDR3 in DNA: TGTGCCAGCAGCGCCGGGGACAATGAGCAGTTCTTC. Protein sequence: CASSAGDNEQFF.

V and J are TRBV30 and TRBJ1-5; D possibly corresponds to TRBD1 (6 bases). CDR3 size: 15 residues. Germline V gene sequence: CDR1 GTSNPN, CDR2 SVGIG (reference sequence). Trimming took off 0 bases at V and 2 bases at J, with 11 bases between the two ends. CDR3 DNA sequence: TGTGCCTGGAGTGTGTCAGGGGTGGGCAATCAGCCCCAGCATTTT. Its translation is CAWSVSGVGNQPQHF.

V and J are TRBV14 and TRBJ2-1, with TRBD2 as a possible D gene (6 bases). V lost 0 bases and J 9 bases, leaving 9 bases between the germline ends. The CDR3 sequence is 13 residues long. Germline V gene data show CDR1 as SGHDN and CDR2 as FVKESK. The CDR3 DNA is TGTGCCAGCAGCCAAGAGGGAGGAGTTGAGCAGTTCTTC. Translation: CASSQEGGVEQFF.

This chain connects TRBV5-6 to TRBJ2-1; 11 nucleotides match TRBD2. V dropped 3 bases and J dropped 4; count of bases not matched to a gene: 3. CDR1 is SGHDT and CDR2 is YYEEEE in the germline V gene. The CDR3 loop spans 15 amino acids. CDR3 nucleotide sequence: TGTGCCAGCAGCTGGGGACTAGCGGATTACAATGAGCAGTTCTTC. Protein sequence: CASSWGLADYNEQFF. Together with reference TRBV5-6 and TRBJ2-1, the CDR3 gives the full variable domain: DAGVTQSPTHLIKTRGQQVTLRCSPKSGHDTVSWYQQALGQGPQFIFQYYEEEERQRGNFPDRFSGHQFPNYSSELNVNALLLGDSALYLCASSWGLADYNEQFFGPGTRLTVL.

CDR3 residues: CASSSPDPYEQYF. The CDR3 coding sequence is TGTGCCAGCAGCTCGCCCGACCCCTACGAGCAGTACTTC. This chain links TRBV7-9 with TRBJ2-7; the D is unclear. The length of the CDR3 is 13 residues. Per germline, CDR1 SEHNR and CDR2 FQNEAQ (reference sequence). The germline V and J ends were trimmed by 4 bases and 2 bases, with 9 bases remaining between them.

The rearrangement links TRBV7-9 to TRBJ2-2; no reliable D call. The CDR3 consists of 14 residues. Trimming stripped 2 bases from V and 1 base from J, with 5 bases between. Germline V gene sequence: CDR1 SEHNR, CDR2 FQNEAQ (reference sequence). The CDR3 DNA reads as TGTGCCAGCAGCTTACCGAAGAACACCGGGGAGCTGTTTTTT. It encodes CASSLPKNTGELFF. The entire variable domain, with the rest obtained from reference TRBV7-9 and TRBJ2-2, is as follows: DTGVSQNPRHKITKRGQNVTFRCDPISEHNRLYWYRQTLGQGPEFLTYFQNEAQLEKSRLLSDRFSAERPKGSFSTLEIQRTEQGDSAMYLCASSLPKNTGELFFGEGSRLTVL.

This sequence joins TRBV29-1 and TRBJ2-7; D is unclear. Germline lookup yields CDR1 SQVTM and CDR2 ANQGSEA. V was cut by 3 bases and J by 6 bases, with 9 bases left in between. The CDR3 runs to 11 residues. The CDR3 DNA sequence: TGCAGCGTTGATTTAGGGCTCGAGCAGTACTTC. Translating it yields CSVDLGLEQYF.